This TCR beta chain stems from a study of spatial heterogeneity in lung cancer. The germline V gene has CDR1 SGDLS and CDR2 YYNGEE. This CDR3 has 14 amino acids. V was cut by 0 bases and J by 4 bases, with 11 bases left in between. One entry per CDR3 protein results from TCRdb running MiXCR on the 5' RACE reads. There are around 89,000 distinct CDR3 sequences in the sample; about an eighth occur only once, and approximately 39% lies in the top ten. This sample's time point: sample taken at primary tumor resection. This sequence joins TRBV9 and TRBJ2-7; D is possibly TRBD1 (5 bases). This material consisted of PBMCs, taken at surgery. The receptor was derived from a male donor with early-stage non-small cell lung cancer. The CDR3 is CASSVDSGKYEQYF. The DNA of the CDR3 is TGTGCCAGCAGCGTAGATTCAGGGAAATACGAGCAGTACTTC.